This T cell receptor beta chain was sequenced during a study of blood T cell repertoires in COVID-19. Germline trimming cut 0 bases from V and 4 bases from J; bases unmatched to any gene: 4. Germline CDR1 is SGHRS and CDR2 is YFSETQ. The CDR3 is 16 residues long. Clones were read by immunoSEQ multiplex PCR, and TCRdb kept only the in-frame ones, dropping some. The repertoire includes more than 65,000 clones, about 80% of them detected once, and 35% sits in the top ten. The chain links TRBV5-1 to TRBJ1-6, with 7 bases lining up with TRBD1. The TCR was taken from a woman in her sixties or seventies with acute or convalescent COVID-19. Input material: peripheral blood. This chain's CDR3 is CASSLAGQEYNSPLHF. The DNA of the CDR3 is TGCGCCAGCAGCTTGGCCGGACAGGAGTATAATTCACCCCTCCACTTT.